These 14 T cell receptor beta chains came from one sample sequenced in a study of OX40 agonist ivuxolimab in advanced cancers. TCRdb's copy holds only in-frame clones and misses some; the assay was immunoSEQ multiplex PCR. Among roughly 73,000 clones listed, roughly 88% were seen once. Sequencing used CD4+ or CD8+ T cells sorted from blood, obtained in a trial of the OX40 agonist ivuxolimab. The receptors were gathered from an adult with an advanced solid tumor such as melanoma, head and neck, liver or kidney cancer.

The chain joins TRBV4-2 to TRBJ1-1; no reliable D call. Per the germline V gene, CDR1 is LGHNA and CDR2 is YNFKEQ. CDR3 size: 14 residues. Between the trimmed V and J ends, which lost 3 bases and 0 bases, there was a span of 8 bases. CDR3 in amino acids: CASSQDNLNTEAFF. Here the CDR3 DNA reads TGTGCCAGCAGCCAGGATAATCTGAACACTGAAGCTTTCTTT.

This clone occurred once. The chain links TRBV5-1 to TRBJ1-4; perhaps TRBD1 as D (6 bases). The CDR3 has 14 residues. The V end lost 4 bases, the J end lost 2 bases, and 9 bases lay between the germline ends. Germline V gene data show CDR1 as SGHRS and CDR2 as YFSETQ. CDR3 DNA: TGCGCCAGCAGCACAGGGAATACTAATGAAAAACTGTTTTTT. Translating gives CASSTGNTNEKLFF.

The chain has TRBV6-5 and TRBJ1-5; possible D gene TRBD1, 5 bases. There are 12 residues in the CDR3. Germline V gene sequence: CDR1 MNHEY, CDR2 SVGAGI. The V end lost 10 bases, the J end lost 3 bases, and 10 bases lay between the germline ends. The DNA for the CDR3 is TGTGCCACCAACAGGCCCAATCAGCCCCAGCATTTT. This translates into CATNRPNQPQHF.

V and J are TRBV7-6 and TRBJ1-6; D is ambiguous. Germline CDR1 and CDR2: SGHVS and FNYEAQ. V lost 3 bases and J 7 bases, leaving 10 bases between the germline ends. This CDR3 comprises 14 residues. CDR3 in amino acids: CASSFGPMNSPLHF. The CDR3, as DNA: TGTGCCAGCAGCTTCGGACCGATGAATTCACCCCTCCACTTT. Based on the CDR3 plus reference TRBV7-6 and TRBJ1-6, the full variable domain is GAGVSQSPRYKVTKRGQDVALRCDPISGHVSLYWYRQALGQGPEFLTYFNYEAQQDKSGLPNDRFSAERPEGSISTLTIQRTEQRDSAMYRCASSFGPMNSPLHFGNGTRLTVT.

The sample holds one count of this clone. The chain employs TRBV19 and TRBJ2-5; 9 bases map to TRBD1. From germline, CDR1 is LNHDA and CDR2 SQIVND (reference sequence). This CDR3 comprises 14 residues. V shed 5 bases and J 5 bases; nucleotides not matched to a gene: 6. The DNA of the CDR3 is TGTGCCAGTAGTTCCATCGGACAGGGGGAGACCCAGTACTTC. It codes for CASSSIGQGETQYF.

This chain joins TRBV5-6 and TRBJ1-5; possible D gene TRBD1, 6 bases. This CDR3 contains 18 residues. Between the trimmed V and J ends, which lost 3 bases and 0 bases, there was a span of 19 bases. Germline V lookup: CDR1 SGHDT, CDR2 YYEEEE. The DNA for the CDR3 is TGTGCCAGCAGCTCGGGTCGGGACACCACCCTTAGCAATCAGCCCCAGCATTTT. The encoded protein is CASSSGRDTTLSNQPQHF.

The rearrangement uses TRBV4-1 and TRBJ2-1, with 14 nucleotides matching TRBD2. CDR3 length equals 19 residues. Unmatched junction bases numbered 7, after V lost 0 bases and J lost 3 bases. Germline-derived CDR1 and CDR2 are MGHRA and YSYEKL. CDR3 region: CASSQDKETSGRDYNEQFF. In DNA form, the CDR3 reads TGCGCCAGCAGCCAAGATAAGGAGACTAGCGGGAGGGACTACAATGAGCAGTTCTTC.

V is TRBV6-6 and J is TRBJ2-5; TRBD1 agrees at 9 bases. Losses at the gene ends were 5 bases for V and 4 bases for J; bases not matched to a gene: 11. CDR3 length: 16 amino acids. CDR1 is MNHNY, CDR2 SVGAGI, per germline (reference sequence). This chain's CDR3 is CASSPPGTGSAETQYF. The CDR3 nucleotides read TGTGCCAGCAGTCCCCCCGGGACAGGGTCCGCAGAGACCCAGTACTTC.

This clone has a single count. The chain recombines TRBV5-6 with TRBJ1-6, with D possibly TRBD1 on 5 matching bases. Germline CDR1 reads SGHDT; CDR2 reads YYEEEE. Trimming pared 0 bases from V and 11 bases from J, leaving 12 bases between. The CDR3 spans 14 residues. The CDR3 protein is CASSLGSVGAPLHF. For the CDR3, the DNA is TGTGCCAGCAGCTTGGGGTCGGTAGGGGCACCCCTCCACTTT. Complete variable domain (other parts from reference TRBV5-6 and TRBJ1-6): DAGVTQSPTHLIKTRGQQVTLRCSPKSGHDTVSWYQQALGQGPQFIFQYYEEEERQRGNFPDRFSGHQFPNYSSELNVNALLLGDSALYLCASSLGSVGAPLHFGNGTRLTVT.

This chain joins TRBV7-2 and TRBJ2-1; D is possibly TRBD1 (5 bases). V was cut by 1 base and J by 8 bases, with 9 bases left in between. The CDR3 totals 13 residues. Germline V gene lookup returns CDR1 SGHTA and CDR2 FQGNSA. The CDR3 loop is CASSLGVRDEQFF. The CDR3 bases are TGTGCCAGCAGCTTAGGCGTCAGGGATGAGCAGTTCTTC.

V is TRBV7-2 and J is TRBJ2-6, with 12 bases that match TRBD2. The CDR3 is made up of 18 amino acids. Germline CDR1 is SGHTA and CDR2 is FQGNSA. With 5 bases clipped from V and 0 bases from J, the junction kept 5 bases outside the gene matches. The CDR3 DNA sequence: TGTGCCAGCAGCCCGTGGGGACTAGCGGGCTCTGGGGCCAACGTCCTGACTTTC. Translation gives CASSPWGLAGSGANVLTF.

The chain uses TRBV2 and TRBJ2-7; TRBD1 agrees at 8 bases. The junction had 7 bases not matched to a gene; V was cut back by 4 bases and J by 5 bases. The CDR3 consists of 14 residues. Germline V CDR1 and CDR2: SNHLY, FYNNEI. CDR3 amino acids: CASSVGQGADEQYF. The CDR3 coding sequence is TGTGCCAGCAGTGTGGGTCAGGGGGCCGACGAGCAGTACTTC.

The chain uses TRBV23-1 and TRBJ2-7, with TRBD1 matching over 9 bases. TRBV23-1 is annotated as an ORF whose role is uncertain. Unmatched junction bases numbered 3, after V lost 4 bases and J lost 2 bases. CDR3 length: 14 residues. Here the CDR3 DNA reads TGCGCCAGCAGTCTCGGACAGGGGCCCTACGAGCAGTACTTC. This translates into CASSLGQGPYEQYF.

The rearrangement links TRBV29-1 to TRBJ2-1; D gene unclear. V lost 4 bases and J 5 bases, leaving 15 bases between the germline ends. This CDR3 spans 14 amino acids. CDR1 and CDR2 (germline): SQVTM, ANQGSEA. This CDR3 is CSVGFRRTNNEQFF. CDR3 in DNA: TGCAGCGTTGGTTTTCGCCGGACGAACAATGAGCAGTTCTTC.